The rows below give T cell receptor beta chains drawn from one sample of a study of blood T cells in healthy people across ages. One entry per CDR3 protein, called by TCRdb with MiXCR from the 5' RACE reads. Here the sample spans about 1.5 million distinct CDR3 sequences, about 45% being singletons. Material: blood. These receptors came from a woman aged 18-35 years in good health. CDR3s include the opening cysteine and the closing phenylalanine or tryptophan. Each record gives: CDR3 DNA, CDR3 protein, D gene, clone size, V gene, J gene. A D gene is named only where the DNA matches it firmly. Size is omitted from some rows. Given values are once, few, many or a class for expanded clones.

DNA: TGCGCCAGCAGCCAGGAACTATTGGTTGAGCAGTTCTTC; CDR3: CASSQELLVEQFF; D: NA; size: few; V: TRBV4-3; J: TRBJ2-1
DNA: TGCAGTGCTGGAGATTACACAGCTACGTACTTC; CDR3: CSAGDYTATYF; D: NA; size: NA; V: TRBV20-1; J: TRBJ2-5
DNA: TGTGCCAGCAGCTTAGCGACCCTGGAGGGGAGTTATGGCTACACCTTC; CDR3: CASSLATLEGSYGYTF; D: NA; size: NA; V: TRBV7-9; J: TRBJ1-2
DNA: TGTGCCAGCAGTTTCGCCATATCGTCCAACTACGAGCAGTACTTC; CDR3: CASSFAISSNYEQYF; D: NA; size: many; V: TRBV7-9; J: TRBJ2-7
DNA: TGCGCCAGCAGCCAGCTCCAGGGGTCAGGTACCCAGTACTTC; CDR3: CASSQLQGSGTQYF; D: NA; size: NA; V: TRBV4-1; J: TRBJ2-5
DNA: TGTGCCAGCAGCCCGACAGCTTATAGCAATCAGCCCCAGCATTTT; CDR3: CASSPTAYSNQPQHF; D: NA; size: NA; V: TRBV28; J: TRBJ1-5
DNA: TGTGCCAGCAGCGTGTCTAGCGGGAGCGATGAGCAGTACTTC; CDR3: CASSVSSGSDEQYF; D: TRBD2; size: few; V: TRBV9; J: TRBJ2-7
DNA: TGTGCCAGCAGCCCGTCGTTGCTGTCGAGCTCCTACAATGAGCAGTTCTTC; CDR3: CASSPSLLSSSYNEQFF; D: NA; size: NA; V: TRBV14; J: TRBJ2-1
DNA: TGTGCCAGCAGCCAAGGGACTAGCGGGAGGACTACGCAGTATTTT; CDR3: CASSQGTSGRTTQYF; D: TRBD2; size: NA; V: TRBV3-1; J: TRBJ2-3
DNA: TGCAGTGCTAGAGAGCGGGAGGCAGATACGCAGTATTTT; CDR3: CSAREREADTQYF; D: TRBD2; size: many; V: TRBV20-1; J: TRBJ2-3
DNA: TGTGCCAGCAGTTACCGTAGCGGGAGTGAGGCAGAAAGAGATACGCAGTATTTT; CDR3: CASSYRSGSEAERDTQYF; D: TRBD2; size: NA; V: TRBV6-5; J: TRBJ2-3
DNA: TGTGCCATCAGTGAGTTTGGGGTGGGGAACACTGAAGCTTTCTTT; CDR3: CAISEFGVGNTEAFF; D: NA; size: few; V: TRBV10-3; J: TRBJ1-1
DNA: TGCAGCGTTCGGCCCCAGGGGATCGACGAGCAGTACTTC; CDR3: CSVRPQGIDEQYF; D: NA; size: NA; V: TRBV29-1; J: TRBJ2-7
DNA: TGTGCCAGCAGTGGAACCATAGCGGGGGAGCAAGAGACCCAGTACTTC; CDR3: CASSGTIAGEQETQYF; D: TRBD2; size: NA; V: TRBV25-1; J: TRBJ2-5